What follows describes a single T cell receptor beta chain. What it binds is not known. The sample belongs to a study of glioma-infiltrating T cells. Study overall: Before surgery, glioma patients received dexamethasone for at most six days.

TCR alpha and beta CDR3 regions were amplified from RNA using iRepertoire nested multiplex PCR. Tissue mRNA or PBMC total RNA, roughly 95-400 ng, went into one-step reverse transcription and amplification. From the multiplex PCR reads, TCRdb called clonotypes with MiXCR, one entry per CDR3 protein. The sample has more than 350,000 distinct CDR3 sequences; roughly two fifths are singletons. The CDR3 extends over 16 amino acids. Per germline, CDR1 SGHTA and CDR2 FQGTGA. The V gene end was trimmed by 8 bases and the J gene end by 1 base; junction bases not matched to a gene: 11. Study-wide points: Non-neoplastic patients had below-expected tissue-blood divergence, while all gliomas exceeded expectation.

The source material was glioma tissue, nonneoplastic brain tissue, or PBMCs (not recorded which). The chain links TRBV7-3 to TRBJ1-1; 9 bases fit TRBD1. The receptor was derived from a human donor with low-grade glioma or glioblastoma, undergoing nonglioma brain surgery, or in good health (not recorded which). The CDR3 reads CASGQDGGQGNTEAFF. DNA for the CDR3: TGTGCCAGCGGCCAAGATGGGGGACAGGGGAACACTGAAGCTTTCTTT.